Listed below are T cell receptor beta chains from one sample, sequenced in a study of cytomegalovirus exposure and HLA in healthy donors. TCRdb keeps only in-frame clones here, not all; method: immunoSEQ multiplex PCR. Its table records some 62,000 clones. The source material was PBMCs. All receptors come from a man aged 25-45 years in good health and CMV-seropositive. Both conserved end residues are part of each CDR3. D genes are given only for firm matches.

NA,TRBV6-5,TRBJ2-5,TGTGCCAGCAGTTACGGGACGGGGAGGGAGACCCAGTACTTC,CASSYGTGRETQYF
NA,TRBV10-1,TRBJ2-7,TGCGCCAGCAGTGAGTCACGGACACTCGACGAGCAGTACTTC,CASSESRTLDEQYF
TRBD2,TRBV5-4,TRBJ2-1,TGTGCCAGCAGCTCTCCCACTACTAGCGGGGGTACCTACAATGAGCAGTTCTTC,CASSSPTTSGGTYNEQFF
TRBD1,TRBV5-1,TRBJ1-3,TGCGCCAGCAGCTGGCGGGGGACAGGGGATGGAAACACCATATATTTT,CASSWRGTGDGNTIYF
NA,TRBV4-2,TRBJ2-5,TGTGCCAGCAGCCAAGGAGTGGACGGGGTCGGCCAAGAGACCCAGTACTTC,CASSQGVDGVGQETQYF
TRBD1,TRBV5-6,TRBJ2-1,TGTGCCAGCCGGGACAGGGCGAATGAGCAGTTCTTC,CASRDRANEQFF
NA,TRBV2,TRBJ1-2,TGTGCCAGCAGTGAACAGACAGACGCCTATGGCTACACCTTC,CASSEQTDAYGYTF
TRBD2,TRBV7-2,TRBJ2-7,TGTGCCAGCAGCACTAGCGGGGGGGTCGAGCAGTACTTC,CASSTSGGVEQYF
TRBD1,TRBV30,TRBJ1-2,TGTGCCTGCCCCGGGACAGGGGTCGGCTACACCTTC,CACPGTGVGYTF
NA,TRBV6-6,TRBJ1-2,TGTGCCAGCAGGATACAGGGAAGCTACACCTTC,CASRIQGSYTF
TRBD1,TRBV19,TRBJ2-7,TGTGCCAGTACACAGGGACAGGGACCTACCTACGAGCAGTACTTC,CASTQGQGPTYEQYF
TRBD1,TRBV7-2,TRBJ2-1,TGTGCCAGCAGCCAACCAGGCAGGGGGCGGGATGAGCAGTTCTTC,CASSQPGRGRDEQFF
NA,TRBV7-9,TRBJ1-2,TGTGCCAGCGGGACAAACTATGGCTACACCTTC,CASGTNYGYTF
NA,TRBV6-1,TRBJ2-7,TGTGCCAGCCAATGGGGCAAGGAGCAGTACTTC,CASQWGKEQYF
NA,TRBV7-9,TRBJ1-2,TGTGCCAGCAGCGAAAGGACTGTTTATGGCTACACCTTC,CASSERTVYGYTF